This record covers a single T cell receptor (beta chain). The antigen remains undetermined. The data stem from a study of a mutant IDH1 vaccine in newly diagnosed glioma. Study in general: Vaccines began 4-6 weeks after radiotherapy alone, or with temozolomide cycles. Sex distribution of treated patients was approximately 60% male and 37.5% female; mean age was around 40 years.

Described time point: week 23, last vaccination. A 20-mer mutant IDH1 peptide at 300 ug was injected subcutaneously with topical imiquimod. Data came from immunoSEQ multiplex PCR; TCRdb stores just in-frame clones and leaves some out. The sample shows approximately 82,000 clones, 70% to 90% of them seen only once. Trimming cost V 4 bases and J 1 base, with 13 bases left between them. CDR1 and CDR2 from the germline V gene are MNHEY and SVGAGI. The CDR3 sequence is 15 residues long. The sample here was PBMCs, taken from a glioma patient whose treatment included an IDH1 peptide vaccine. The chain links TRBV6-5 to TRBJ1-1, with D maybe TRBD1 (6 bases). The sequence came from a young man with glioma. Some clones in this sample may be carry-over from other donors' samples. The CDR3 DNA sequence: TGTGCCAGCAGTTCCTACAGGGTTTCGAACACTGAAGCTTTCTTT. Its translation: CASSSYRVSNTEAFF.